The text below deals with one TCR beta chain. This sample is part of a study of blood T cell repertoires in COVID-19. Study-wide context: Collection of acute and convalescent COVID-19 samples took place in the United States, Italy and Spain. PBMCs, B-cell-depleted T cells, or T cells provided the cDNA or gDNA that made up the material.

As processed by the authors: The authors estimated nucleated cell counts from reference gene primer amplification. Produced via immunoSEQ multiplex PCR; TCRdb's table is partial and in-frame only. The V and J calls and clone size are taken from that table; D and trimming were inferred from the DNA. Of around 150,000 clones listed, roughly 90% are singletons. V lost 1 base and J 3 bases, leaving 11 bases between the germline ends. Germline CDR1 and CDR2: SGHRS and YFSETQ. The CDR3 totals 14 residues. The J gene is TRBJ2-7, the V gene TRBV5-1; D gene uncertain. Sequenced sample: peripheral blood. This clonotype originated in a man aged 60 to 69 with active or convalescent COVID-19. The CDR3 protein is CASSLTVGSYEQYF. As DNA, the CDR3 is TGCGCCAGCAGCTTGACAGTCGGAAGCTACGAGCAGTACTTC.